A single sample gave rise to the 18 T cell receptor beta chains below, sequenced in a study of cytotoxic CD8 clonotypes in ibrutinib-treated CLL (dated by TCRdb to the early 2020s). The sample's time point label, decoded: about eleven months on ibrutinib. Receptor libraries were prepared by the immunoSEQ multiplex PCR assay. The table was pulled from immuneACCESS by TCRdb, which kept in-frame rearrangements only. Such tables lose some clones; where checked, under half of the loss comes from unresolved V genes, and the rest has no known cause. The sample records 200,000 or so clones, over 65% of which are singletons. The ten most abundant clones make up over 5.5% of the sample. The sequencing here drew on PBMCs, taken after 12 months of ibrutinib treatment. Receptor source: a human donor with chronic lymphocytic leukemia.

The chain has TRBV29-1 and TRBJ1-2; the D is unclear. Germline V gene data show CDR1 as SQVTM and CDR2 as ANQGSEA. The V and J ends lost 5 bases and 1 base respectively, with 8 bases between them. This CDR3 comprises 12 residues. The CDR3 DNA reads as TGCAGCGTTAAAAACAATAACTATGGCTACACCTTC. Its translation is CSVKNNNYGYTF.

This clone was observed many times. This chain joins TRBV18 and TRBJ1-2, with D unresolved. With 6 bases removed from V and 4 bases from J, the gap between germline ends came to 21 bases. CDR1 and CDR2 (germline): KGHSH, LQKENI. This CDR3 has 16 amino acids. CDR3 sequence: CASSAETGIPSYGYTF. The CDR3 DNA reads TGTGCCAGCTCGGCGGAGACGGGAATTCCCTCCTATGGCTACACCTTC.

The chain uses TRBV2 and TRBJ2-7, with D perhaps TRBD1 (6 bases). The germline V gene has CDR1 SNHLY and CDR2 FYNNEI. The CDR3 spans 14 residues. V was trimmed by 8 bases and J by 6 bases, leaving 20 bases between them. The CDR3 spells CASHEWDTHSEQYF. CDR3 nucleotides: TGTGCCAGCCATGAATGGGACACCCATAGCGAGCAGTACTTC.

The rearrangement links TRBV5-1 to TRBJ2-1; 7 bases agree with TRBD2. This CDR3 is 15 amino acids long. CDR1 is SGHRS and CDR2 is YFSETQ in the germline V gene. J gave up 6 bases and V 4 bases, and 10 bases lay outside the gene matches. The CDR3 nucleotides are TGCGCCAGCAGCGAGGTCCTACAGCGGGGCAATGAGCAGTTCTTC. Amino acid sequence: CASSEVLQRGNEQFF.

The chain couples TRBV9 to TRBJ2-7; 9 nucleotides agree with TRBD2. V was pared by 3 bases and J by 4 bases, with 8 bases of the junction left unmatched. CDR3 size: 15 residues. From germline, CDR1 is SGDLS and CDR2 YYNGEE. Here the CDR3 DNA reads TGTGCCAGCAGCGGGGCTAGCGGGAAAGGATACGAGCAGTACTTC. It encodes CASSGASGKGYEQYF.

This clone came up a few times. The chain recombines TRBV28 with TRBJ1-1, with D unresolved. CDR3 length equals 12 residues. The germline gives CDR1 MDHEN, CDR2 SYDVKM. V lost 6 bases and J 6 bases, leaving 11 bases between the germline ends. The CDR3 sequence is CASSQLLSEAFF. The CDR3 coding sequence is TGTGCCAGCAGCCAGTTGCTGTCTGAAGCTTTCTTT.

The V gene is TRBV28, the J gene TRBJ1-2; D is perhaps TRBD1 (5 bases). The V and J ends lost 7 bases and 2 bases respectively, with 17 bases between them. Germline loops: CDR1 MDHEN, CDR2 SYDVKM. The CDR3 runs to 15 residues. The CDR3 bases are TGTGCCAGCACCCGCGGGCAGGGAAGAAACTATGGCTACACCTTC. Translation: CASTRGQGRNYGYTF.

CDR3 DNA: TGCCCGCGATCCTCTAGCGGGGGAGACAATGAGCAGTTCTTC. This sequence encodes CPRSSSGGDNEQFF. The chain employs TRBV10-1 and TRBJ2-1, with TRBD2 matching 10 bases. Germline CDR1 is WNHNN and CDR2 is SYGVQD (reference sequence). This CDR3 contains 14 residues.

This chain joins TRBV29-1 and TRBJ1-4, with D possibly being TRBD1 (6 bases). Germline V CDR1 and CDR2: SQVTM, ANQGSEA. This CDR3 comprises 13 residues. V was shortened by 5 bases and J by 7 bases, with 14 bases between the two germline ends. The CDR3 spells CSVRAGVGEKLFF. CDR3 bases: TGCAGCGTTCGCGCAGGGGTAGGTGAAAAACTGTTTTTT.

The V call is TRBV6-5, the J call TRBJ1-5; unclear D gene. The CDR3 is made up of 13 amino acids. Germline loops: CDR1 MNHEY, CDR2 SVGAGI. V lost 3 bases and J 6 bases, leaving 9 bases between the germline ends. The CDR3 DNA sequence: TGTGCCAGCAGTTATGGACTCGGTCAGCCCCAGCATTTT. This gives the protein CASSYGLGQPQHF.

Ten or more counts support this clone. This chain joins TRBV15 and TRBJ1-5; 7 bases agree with TRBD1. The V gene's germline CDR1 is LNHNV and CDR2 YYDKDF (reference sequence). The CDR3 is made up of 18 amino acids. J lost 1 base, V lost 2 bases, and 11 bases had no gene match. The CDR3 sequence: CATSRFVRGSRSNQPQHF. CDR3 coding DNA: TGTGCCACCAGCAGATTTGTCAGGGGGAGCAGGAGCAATCAGCCCCAGCATTTT.

This chain joins TRBV30 and TRBJ2-1; 10 bases fit TRBD2. V lost 3 bases, J lost 2 bases, and 4 bases stayed unmatched. The CDR3 contains 15 residues. Germline-derived CDR1 and CDR2 are GTSNPN and SVGIG (reference sequence). The CDR3 is CAWRPLAGAYNEQFF. In nucleotides, the CDR3 is TGTGCCTGGAGGCCCCTAGCGGGAGCCTACAATGAGCAGTTCTTC.

The chain recombines TRBV19 with TRBJ2-7; no clear D. Germline assignment: CDR1 LNHDA and CDR2 SQIVND (reference sequence). The V end was cut by 7 bases, the J end by 3 bases, with 16 bases between. This CDR3 region has 14 residues. CDR3 sequence: CASTSGTPFYEQYF. The CDR3 bases are TGTGCCAGTACATCCGGAACGCCTTTCTACGAGCAGTACTTC.

This clone was observed once. V gene TRBV30 combines with J gene TRBJ1-2, with 8 bases matching TRBD1. CDR3 size: 14 residues. V shed 3 bases and J 3 bases; nucleotides not matched to a gene: 6. Germline CDR1 GTSNPN, CDR2 SVGIG (reference sequence). CDR3 amino acids: CAWSSRTGYYGYTF. The CDR3 nucleotides are TGTGCCTGGAGCAGCCGGACAGGGTACTATGGCTACACCTTC.

The chain uses TRBV11-2 and TRBJ1-2, with D unclear. This CDR3 has 14 amino acids. Trimming removed 1 base from V and 7 bases from J, with 13 bases in between. CDR1 SGHAT and CDR2 FQNNGV come from the germline V gene. CDR3 loop: CASSLAAYGRGYTF. For the CDR3, the DNA is TGTGCCAGCAGCTTAGCAGCATACGGCCGTGGCTACACCTTC.

The chain is built from TRBV7-2 and TRBJ2-2, with D possibly TRBD2 on 6 matching bases. Germline V gives CDR1 SGHTA, CDR2 FQGNSA. Trimming shortened V by 5 bases and J by 6 bases, and 13 bases separated the two germline ends. CDR3 size: 14 residues. The DNA of the CDR3 is TGTGCCAGCAGCCTACTAGCCAAAGCCGGGGAGCTGTTTTTT. Amino acids: CASSLLAKAGELFF.

This clone has at least ten counts. This chain uses TRBV5-4 with TRBJ2-6; no firm D call. V was clipped by 0 bases and J by 0 bases, with 7 bases between them. This CDR3 has 16 residues. Germline lookup yields CDR1 SGHNT and CDR2 YYREEE (reference sequence). The CDR3 loop reads CASSLGPASGANVLTF. Written as DNA, the CDR3 is TGTGCCAGCAGCTTGGGACCGGCCTCTGGGGCCAACGTCCTGACTTTC.

This clone was recorded only once. V is TRBV29-1 and J is TRBJ1-6; no clear D. This CDR3 is built from 14 residues. CDR1 is SQVTM and CDR2 is ANQGSEA in the germline V gene. In nucleotides, the CDR3 is TGCAGTGCTAAAGGGTCAGGACTTAATTCACCCCTCCACTTT. The encoded protein is CSAKGSGLNSPLHF.